This note documents a single TCR beta chain sequence. This record belongs to a study of blood T cell repertoires in COVID-19. Study-level information: The samples span acute and convalescent COVID-19 from the United States, Italy and Spain.

This CDR3 contains 14 residues. Germline lookup yields CDR1 GTSNPN and CDR2 SVGIG (reference sequence). V was pared by 8 bases and J by 1 base, with 16 bases between. The table came from immunoSEQ multiplex PCR; TCRdb's copy has only in-frame clones and leaves some out. The top ten clones hold over 0.2% of a sample with around 700,000 clones, about 90% of them seen once. The receptor was isolated from a woman aged 18-29 years with acute or convalescent COVID-19. The chain carries TRBV30 and TRBJ2-3; no definite D call. Sequences were obtained from peripheral blood. The chain's CDR3 is CAAKFYVGTDTQYF. CDR3 DNA sequence: TGTGCCGCTAAGTTTTACGTAGGCACAGATACGCAGTATTTT.